The source of this T cell receptor (beta chain) is a study of radiotherapy plus CTLA-4 blockade in lung cancer. Study context: Objective responses were observed in 15% to 20% of patients, and disease control was achieved by 30% to 35%.

Regarding this clone: The antigen remains unidentified.

Germline trimming cut 6 bases from V and 0 bases from J; bases unmatched to any gene: 2. CDR1 and CDR2 (germline): MNHEY, SMNVEV (reference sequence). The CDR3 covers 14 residues. Study-wide results and caveats: There was expansion of tumor-derived TCR clones in blood after radiotherapy plus ipilimumab. Per reports, early blood T cell clone dynamics, plus interferon-beta, forecast response most strongly.

Profiled with immunoSEQ multiplex PCR; TCRdb holds only in-frame clones, not every one. Among roughly 32,000 clones listed, roughly 77% were seen once. Focal radiation plus CTLA-4 blockade with ipilimumab was given to patients with chemo-refractory metastatic non-small-cell lung cancer. The chain is built from TRBV27 and TRBJ1-5; 7 nucleotides line up with TRBD1. This TCR was recovered from a human donor with non-small cell lung cancer that progressed on radiotherapy plus ipilimumab. Source: peripheral blood, taken from a patient treated with radiotherapy plus ipilimumab. The DNA of the CDR3 is TGTGCCAGCAGGGGGACAGTTAGCAATCAGCCCCAGCATTTT. It encodes CASRGTVSNQPQHF.